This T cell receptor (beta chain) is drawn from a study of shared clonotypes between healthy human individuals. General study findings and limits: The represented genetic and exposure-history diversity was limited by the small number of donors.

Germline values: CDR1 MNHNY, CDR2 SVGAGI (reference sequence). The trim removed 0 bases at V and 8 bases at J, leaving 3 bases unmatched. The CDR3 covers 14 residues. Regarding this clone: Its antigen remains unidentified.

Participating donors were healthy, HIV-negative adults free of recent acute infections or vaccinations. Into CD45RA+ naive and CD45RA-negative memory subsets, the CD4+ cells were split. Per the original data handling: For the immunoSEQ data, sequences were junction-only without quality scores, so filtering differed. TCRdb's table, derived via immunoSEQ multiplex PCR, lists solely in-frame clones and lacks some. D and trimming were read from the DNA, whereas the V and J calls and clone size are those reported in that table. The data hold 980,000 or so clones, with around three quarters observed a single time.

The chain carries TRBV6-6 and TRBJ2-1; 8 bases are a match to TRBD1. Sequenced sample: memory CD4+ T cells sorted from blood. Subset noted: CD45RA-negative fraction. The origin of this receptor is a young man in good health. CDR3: CASSYSDREYEQFF. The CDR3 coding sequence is TGTGCCAGCAGTTACTCGGACAGGGAGTATGAGCAGTTCTTC.